These T cell receptor beta chains were read from a single sample in a study of T cell responses to AZD1222 COVID-19 vaccine. Libraries were prepared by immunoSEQ multiplex PCR; TCRdb keeps only in-frame clonotypes and omits some of them. This sample has more than 95,000 clones; about 86% occur once, and the top ten carry about 16%. The sample consisted of peripheral blood, taken 28 days after the second AZD1222 dose. The receptor source for this set is an adult who received the AZD1222 COVID-19 vaccine. CDR3s leave out the opening cysteine and the closing phenylalanine or tryptophan.

v_gene: TRBV10-3
j_gene: TRBJ2-7
CDR3aa: AISLSGTTTYEQY

v_gene: TRBV27
j_gene: TRBJ2-7
CDR3aa: ASRSTELYEQY

v_gene: TRBV29-1
j_gene: TRBJ2-1
CDR3aa: SVNDDRGRGF

v_gene: TRBV2
j_gene: TRBJ1-1
CDR3aa: ASSEFGQGEIGFEAF

v_gene: TRBV20-1
j_gene: TRBJ2-6
CDR3aa: SASSLGTGTSGANVLT

v_gene: TRBV5-4
j_gene: TRBJ2-3
CDR3aa: ASSPVGGAGTDTQY

v_gene: TRBV10-2
j_gene: TRBJ1-1
CDR3aa: ASRGTGGANTEAF

v_gene: TRBV11-2
j_gene: TRBJ2-5
CDR3aa: ASSLMGLAQETQY

v_gene: TRBV10-3
j_gene: TRBJ1-2
CDR3aa: AISESSDGPYGYT

v_gene: TRBV6-5
j_gene: TRBJ2-7
CDR3aa: ASSYAEGSYEQY

v_gene: TRBV25-1
j_gene: TRBJ1-2
CDR3aa: ASSESGDRAGYT

v_gene: TRBV3-1/TRBV3-2
j_gene: TRBJ1-2
CDR3aa: ASSQAPGGGIYGYT

v_gene: TRBV6-1
j_gene: TRBJ2-6
CDR3aa: ASSEYQGASSGANVLT

v_gene: TRBV10-1
j_gene: TRBJ2-3
CDR3aa: ASSELGSGHRYAV

v_gene: TRBV10-2
j_gene: TRBJ1-5
CDR3aa: ASSQGTGLPQH

v_gene: TRBV7-9
j_gene: TRBJ2-3
CDR3aa: ASSFVGGPRGDTQY

v_gene: TRBV5-1
j_gene: TRBJ2-2
CDR3aa: ASSLQGASSNTGELF

v_gene: TRBV6-2/TRBV6-3
j_gene: TRBJ1-3
CDR3aa: ASSLRFRETGNTIY

v_gene: TRBV6-5
j_gene: TRBJ2-7
CDR3aa: ASRPTGYPPYEQY

v_gene: TRBV7-2
j_gene: TRBJ2-2
CDR3aa: ASSLARNTGELF

v_gene: TRBV5-1
j_gene: TRBJ2-1
CDR3aa: ASSLVGTSGRLYNEQF

v_gene: TRBV7-3
j_gene: TRBJ2-3
CDR3aa: ASSLRQGGDTQY

v_gene: TRBV19
j_gene: TRBJ2-3
CDR3aa: ASSIILGTSTDTQY

v_gene: TRBV18
j_gene: TRBJ1-1
CDR3aa: ASSLLQGAMNTEAF

v_gene: TRBV10-2
j_gene: TRBJ1-2
CDR3aa: ASSESTGRNYGYT

v_gene: TRBV10-3
j_gene: TRBJ1-5
CDR3aa: AISQGAGNQPQH

v_gene: TRBV28
j_gene: TRBJ1-1
CDR3aa: ASSLYSLTEAF

v_gene: TRBV10-3
j_gene: TRBJ2-7
CDR3aa: AISESLQGIHEQY

v_gene: TRBV6-1
j_gene: TRBJ1-2
CDR3aa: ASSEAGEVSVRSYGYT